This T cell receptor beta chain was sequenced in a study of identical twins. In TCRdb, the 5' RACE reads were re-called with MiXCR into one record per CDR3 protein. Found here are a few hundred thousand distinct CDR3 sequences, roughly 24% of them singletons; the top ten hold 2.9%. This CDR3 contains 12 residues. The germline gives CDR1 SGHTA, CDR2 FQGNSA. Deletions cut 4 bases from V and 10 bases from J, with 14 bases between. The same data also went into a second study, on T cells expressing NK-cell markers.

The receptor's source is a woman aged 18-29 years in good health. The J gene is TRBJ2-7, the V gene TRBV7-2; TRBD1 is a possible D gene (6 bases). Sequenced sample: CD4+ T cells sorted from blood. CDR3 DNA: TGTGCCAGCAGCTCAACCGACAGGATACAGTACTTC. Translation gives CASSSTDRIQYF. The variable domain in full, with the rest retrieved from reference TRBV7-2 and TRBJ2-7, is GAGVSQSPSNKVTEKGKDVELRCDPISGHTALYWYRQSLGQGLEFLIYFQGNSAPDKSGLPSDRFSAERTGGSVSTLTIQRTQQEDSAVYLCASSSTDRIQYFGPGTRLTVT.